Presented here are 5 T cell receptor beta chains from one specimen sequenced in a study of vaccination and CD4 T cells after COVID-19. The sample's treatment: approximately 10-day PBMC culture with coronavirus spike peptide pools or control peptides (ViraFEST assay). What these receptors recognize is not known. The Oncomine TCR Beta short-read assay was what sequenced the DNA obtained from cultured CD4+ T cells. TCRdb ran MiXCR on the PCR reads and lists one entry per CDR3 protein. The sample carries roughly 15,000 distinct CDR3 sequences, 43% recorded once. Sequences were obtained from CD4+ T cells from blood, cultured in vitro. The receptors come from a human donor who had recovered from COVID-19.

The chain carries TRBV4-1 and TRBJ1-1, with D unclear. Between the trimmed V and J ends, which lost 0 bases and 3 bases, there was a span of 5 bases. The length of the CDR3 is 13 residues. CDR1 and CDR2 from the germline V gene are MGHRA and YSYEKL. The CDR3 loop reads CASSQDGDTEAFF. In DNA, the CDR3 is TGCGCCAGCAGCCAAGACGGGGACACTGAAGCTTTCTTT.

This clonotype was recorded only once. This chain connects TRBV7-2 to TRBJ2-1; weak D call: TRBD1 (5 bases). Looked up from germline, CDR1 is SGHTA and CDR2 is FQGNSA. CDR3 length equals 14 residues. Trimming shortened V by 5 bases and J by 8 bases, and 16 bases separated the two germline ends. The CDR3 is CASSRGGPVYEQFF. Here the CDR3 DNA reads TGTGCCAGCAGCAGGGGTGGACCAGTCTATGAGCAGTTCTTC.

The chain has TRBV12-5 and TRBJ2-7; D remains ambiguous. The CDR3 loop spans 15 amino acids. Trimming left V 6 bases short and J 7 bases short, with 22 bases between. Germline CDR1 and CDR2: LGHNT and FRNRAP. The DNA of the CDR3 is TGTGCTAGTGGGTCCCGGCCCCTTAGTCAAAGGGAGCAGTACTTC. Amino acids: CASGSRPLSQREQYF.

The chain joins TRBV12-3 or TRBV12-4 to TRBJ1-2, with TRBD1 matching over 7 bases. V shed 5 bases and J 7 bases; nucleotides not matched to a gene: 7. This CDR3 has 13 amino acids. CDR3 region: CASSQTGRGGYTF. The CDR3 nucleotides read TGTGCCAGCAGTCAGACAGGGAGGGGTGGCTACACCTTC.

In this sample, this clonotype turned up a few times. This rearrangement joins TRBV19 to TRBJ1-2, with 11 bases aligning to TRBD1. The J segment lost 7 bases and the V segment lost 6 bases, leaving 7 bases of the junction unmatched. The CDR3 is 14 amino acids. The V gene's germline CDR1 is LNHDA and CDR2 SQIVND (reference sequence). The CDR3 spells CASRDPGTGGGYTF. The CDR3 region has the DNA TGTGCCAGTAGAGATCCCGGGACAGGGGGTGGCTACACCTTC. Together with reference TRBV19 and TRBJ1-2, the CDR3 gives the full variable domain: DGGITQSPKYLFRKEGQNVTLSCEQNLNHDAMYWYRQDPGQGLRLIYYSQIVNDFQKGDIAEGYSVSREKKESFPLTVTSAQKNPTAFYLCASRDPGTGGGYTFGSGTRLTVV.